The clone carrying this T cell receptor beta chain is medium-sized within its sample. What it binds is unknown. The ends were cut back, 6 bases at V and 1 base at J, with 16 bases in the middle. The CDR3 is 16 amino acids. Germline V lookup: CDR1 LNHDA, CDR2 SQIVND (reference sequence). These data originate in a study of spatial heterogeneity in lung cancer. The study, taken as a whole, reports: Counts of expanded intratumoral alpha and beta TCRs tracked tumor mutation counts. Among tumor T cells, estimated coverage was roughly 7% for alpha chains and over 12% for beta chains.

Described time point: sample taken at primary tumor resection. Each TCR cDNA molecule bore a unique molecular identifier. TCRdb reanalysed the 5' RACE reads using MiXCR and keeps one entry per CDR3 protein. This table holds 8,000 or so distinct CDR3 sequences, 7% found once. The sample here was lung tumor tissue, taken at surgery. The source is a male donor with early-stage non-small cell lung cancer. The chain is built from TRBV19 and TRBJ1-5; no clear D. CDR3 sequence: CASRGNTGLSNQPQHF. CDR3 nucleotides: TGTGCCAGTAGGGGAAATACGGGGTTGAGCAATCAGCCCCAGCATTTT.